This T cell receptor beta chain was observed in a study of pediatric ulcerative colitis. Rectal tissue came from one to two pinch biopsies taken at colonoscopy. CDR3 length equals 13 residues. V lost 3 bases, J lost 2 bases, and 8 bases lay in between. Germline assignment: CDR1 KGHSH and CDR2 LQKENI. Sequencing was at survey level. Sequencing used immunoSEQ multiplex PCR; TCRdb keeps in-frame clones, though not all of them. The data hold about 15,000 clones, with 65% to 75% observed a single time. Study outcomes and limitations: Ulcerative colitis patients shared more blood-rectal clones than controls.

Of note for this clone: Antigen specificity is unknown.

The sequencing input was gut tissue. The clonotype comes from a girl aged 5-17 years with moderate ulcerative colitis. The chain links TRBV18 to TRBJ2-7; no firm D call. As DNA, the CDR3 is TGTGCCAGCTCACCGAGTGGGACCTACGAGCAGTACTTC. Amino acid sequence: CASSPSGTYEQYF.